These 26 T cell receptor beta chains originate from one sample sequenced in a study of cytomegalovirus exposure and HLA in healthy donors. In the PCR, 60 Vbeta and 13 Jbeta primers were used. The repertoire was sequenced with immunoSEQ multiplex PCR; TCRdb's copy has only in-frame clones and lacks some. Of about 120,000 clones in the sample, under 70% were seen once. Sequencing used PBMCs. These receptors all come from a man younger than 35 in good health and CMV-seronegative.

The J gene is TRBJ1-3, the V gene TRBV7-2, with unresolved D. V dropped 5 bases and J dropped 3 bases, with 5 bases sitting between them. Germline V gene sequence: CDR1 SGHTA, CDR2 FQGNSA. This CDR3 has 12 residues. The CDR3 bases are TGTGCCAGCAGCCCGGGTGGAAACACCATATATTTT. This encodes CASSPGGNTIYF.

The gene calls are TRBV4-1 and TRBJ2-1; D call uncertain. V dropped 8 bases and J dropped 5 bases, with 7 bases sitting between them. Germline lookup yields CDR1 MGHRA and CDR2 YSYEKL. The CDR3 has 11 residues. The CDR3 sequence is CASRLNNEQFF. DNA of the CDR3: TGCGCCAGCCGCCTTAACAATGAGCAGTTCTTC.

J is TRBJ2-1 and V is TRBV2; 7 bases fit TRBD2. From germline, CDR1 is SNHLY and CDR2 FYNNEI. The CDR3 is made up of 15 amino acids. V trimming: 5 bases; J trimming: 5 bases; junction bases outside the gene matches: 9. Written as DNA, the CDR3 is TGTGCCAGCAGTCCCCTATGGGGGGGACACAATGAGCAGTTCTTC. Translating it yields CASSPLWGGHNEQFF.

This chain joins TRBV7-8 and TRBJ2-1; D might be TRBD1 (6 bases). The CDR3 covers 12 residues. V dropped 5 bases and J dropped 9 bases, with 11 bases sitting between them. Germline assignment: CDR1 SGHVS and CDR2 FQNEAQ. CDR3 sequence: CASSEQGCEQFF. The DNA of the CDR3 is TGTGCCAGCAGCGAACAGGGTTGTGAGCAGTTCTTC.

This clone was detected only a few times. The rearrangement uses TRBV15 and TRBJ2-1, with 8 bases fitting TRBD1. This CDR3 contains 17 residues. Germline CDR1 LNHNV, CDR2 YYDKDF (reference sequence). V lost 5 bases, J lost 6 bases, and 15 bases stayed unmatched. The CDR3 bases are TGTGCCACCAGCGGAATCCCCCGGGACAGGACTCTCAATGAGCAGTTCTTC. Translation gives CATSGIPRDRTLNEQFF.

The V call is TRBV27, the J call TRBJ2-2; 11 bases match TRBD1. Germline V lookup: CDR1 MNHEY, CDR2 SMNVEV (reference sequence). With 5 bases clipped from V and 5 bases from J, the junction kept 4 bases outside the gene matches. The CDR3 runs 15 residues. The CDR3 DNA reads TGTGCCAGCAGTCTAGGACAGGGGGCGACCGGGGAGCTGTTTTTT. Translation gives CASSLGQGATGELFF.

The rearrangement uses TRBV29-1 and TRBJ1-1; TRBD1 agrees at 8 bases. The CDR3 consists of 13 residues. Germline-derived CDR1 and CDR2 are SQVTM and ANQGSEA. J gave up 6 bases and V 6 bases, and 9 bases lay outside the gene matches. The CDR3 DNA is TGCAGCGTAGAGGACAGGGCGAGGGCTGAAGCTTTCTTT. Residues: CSVEDRARAEAFF. Looking up the rest from reference TRBV29-1 and TRBJ1-1 gives the full variable domain: SAVISQKPSRDICQRGTSLTIQCQVDSQVTMMFWYRQQPGQSLTLIATANQGSEATYESGFVIDKFPISRPNLTFSTLTVSNMSPEDSSIYLCSVEDRARAEAFFGQGTRLTVV.

The rearrangement joins TRBV7-7 to TRBJ2-3, with D tentatively TRBD2 (6 bases). Trimming took off 1 base at V and 4 bases at J, with 6 bases between the two ends. CDR1 is SSHAT, CDR2 FNYEAQ, per germline (reference sequence). The CDR3 spans 13 residues. The DNA for the CDR3 is TGTGCCAGCAGCTTAGGGGGGGCAGATACGCAGTATTTT. Encoded protein: CASSLGGADTQYF.

The chain uses TRBV7-2 and TRBJ1-1; D may be TRBD1 (5 bases). The V end lost 4 bases, the J end lost 11 bases, and 17 bases lay between the germline ends. Germline V gives CDR1 SGHTA, CDR2 FQGNSA. This CDR3 region has 13 residues. As DNA, the CDR3 is TGTGCCAGCAGCTCCGTCGGGGCGGGGCGCGCTTTCTTT. Translation gives CASSSVGAGRAFF.

V and J are TRBV19 and TRBJ1-5; D is possibly TRBD1 (6 bases). With 8 bases removed from V and 5 bases from J, the gap between germline ends came to 7 bases. Germline V lookup: CDR1 LNHDA, CDR2 SQIVND (reference sequence). CDR3 length equals 11 residues. The CDR3 sequence: CASGTHQPQHF. As DNA, the CDR3 is TGTGCCAGTGGGACACATCAGCCCCAGCATTTT.

The chain has TRBV5-1 and TRBJ2-1, with 10 bases aligning to TRBD1. The V and J ends lost 4 bases and 4 bases, in that order; junction bases with no gene match: 5. The CDR3 runs to 15 residues. Germline-derived CDR1 and CDR2 are SGHRS and YFSETQ. The CDR3 is CASSPDRGRYNEQFF. The DNA of the CDR3 is TGCGCCAGCAGCCCTGACAGGGGGCGATACAATGAGCAGTTCTTC.

The rearrangement joins TRBV28 to TRBJ2-2, with D maybe TRBD2 (5 bases). The CDR3 sequence is 14 residues long. With 5 bases removed from V and 2 bases from J, the gap between germline ends came to 9 bases. Germline V gene lookup returns CDR1 MDHEN and CDR2 SYDVKM. CDR3 region: CASSGLLNTGELFF. The DNA of the CDR3 is TGTGCCAGCAGTGGACTCTTAAACACCGGGGAGCTGTTTTTT.

V is TRBV12-2 and J is TRBJ1-5; TRBD1 was called by the table and not checked on the DNA. TRBV12-2 is a pseudogene locus. The CDR3 is made up of 14 amino acids. As DNA, the CDR3 is TGTGCGACAGCAGGACAGGGAGTCAATCAGCCCCAGCATTTT. It yields the protein CATAGQGVNQPQHF.

The chain couples TRBV7-9 to TRBJ2-7; 9 bases align to TRBD1. This CDR3 spans 14 amino acids. After removal of 1 base from V and 6 bases from J, the junction contained 4 bases not matched to a gene. Looked up from germline, CDR1 is SEHNR and CDR2 is FQNEAQ (reference sequence). In nucleotides, the CDR3 is TGTGCCAGCAGCTTAGATAGACAGGGGGTCGAGCAGTACTTC. It codes for CASSLDRQGVEQYF.

The chain uses TRBV6-5 and TRBJ1-1, with D possibly TRBD1 on 6 matching bases. There are 13 residues in the CDR3. Germline V CDR1 and CDR2: MNHEY, SVGAGI. Between the trimmed V and J ends, which lost 2 bases and 5 bases, there was a span of 9 bases. The CDR3 is CASSYRGGTEAFF. Here the CDR3 DNA reads TGTGCCAGCAGTTACAGGGGGGGTACTGAAGCTTTCTTT.

This clone came up a few times. The chain carries TRBV2 and TRBJ2-1; weak D call: TRBD2 (5 bases). The V end was cut by 5 bases, the J end by 2 bases, with 10 bases between. The germline CDR1 and CDR2 sequences are SNHLY and FYNNEI. The CDR3 is 14 residues long. CDR3 loop: CASSFAGTYNEQFF. The CDR3 DNA follows: TGTGCCAGCAGTTTTGCCGGGACCTACAATGAGCAGTTCTTC.

The gene calls are TRBV7-9 and TRBJ1-1; no definite D call. CDR3 length equals 15 residues. The germline CDR1 and CDR2 sequences are SEHNR and FQNEAQ (reference sequence). V dropped 0 bases and J dropped 1 base, with 9 bases sitting between them. DNA for the CDR3: TGTGCCAGCAGCTTAGCTAGGCGGGGGAACACTGAAGCTTTCTTT. This encodes CASSLARRGNTEAFF.

There are a few counts of this clone. The chain uses TRBV27 and TRBJ1-1; D may be TRBD1 (5 bases). V shed 5 bases and J shed 4 bases, with 14 bases lying between them. The CDR3 loop spans 14 amino acids. The germline gives CDR1 MNHEY, CDR2 SMNVEV (reference sequence). The CDR3 region has the DNA TGTGCCAGCAGTCGTAGGGGCCCGATCACTGAAGCTTTCTTT. As protein: CASSRRGPITEAFF.

This chain links TRBV5-1 with TRBJ1-4; no firm D call. The germline V gene encodes CDR1 SGHRS and CDR2 YFSETQ. The CDR3 is 13 residues long. V was pared by 5 bases and J by 5 bases, with 10 bases between. CDR3 region: CASSRGANEKLFF. The CDR3 region has the DNA TGCGCCAGCAGTAGAGGCGCGAATGAAAAACTGTTTTTT.

The chain recombines TRBV28 with TRBJ1-4; perhaps TRBD1 as D (5 bases). The CDR3 loop spans 15 amino acids. Germline V gene lookup returns CDR1 MDHEN and CDR2 SYDVKM. Trimming stripped 2 bases from V and 3 bases from J, with 10 bases between. CDR3 residues: CASSLQTEPNEKLFF. CDR3 nucleotide sequence: TGTGCCAGCAGTTTACAGACAGAGCCTAATGAAAAACTGTTTTTT.

The V call is TRBV18, the J call TRBJ2-3, with 9 bases fitting TRBD2. The CDR3 runs to 17 residues. Germline V gene lookup returns CDR1 KGHSH and CDR2 LQKENI. The trim removed 7 bases at V and 4 bases at J, leaving 15 bases unmatched. The CDR3: CASCLAGGPFISDTQYF. CDR3 bases: TGTGCCAGCTGTCTGGCGGGAGGGCCCTTTATTTCAGATACGCAGTATTTT.

This rearrangement joins TRBV5-1 to TRBJ2-3; possibly TRBD1 for D (5 bases). The CDR3 runs 15 residues. Deletions cut 1 base from V and 11 bases from J, with 20 bases between. The germline V gene has CDR1 SGHRS and CDR2 YFSETQ. The CDR3 DNA follows: TGCGCCAGCAGCTTGAGTTCAGGGAATCCCGTCAGGCAGTATTTT. It codes for CASSLSSGNPVRQYF. The full variable domain, completed using reference TRBV5-1 and TRBJ2-3, is KAGVTQTPRYLIKTRGQQVTLSCSPISGHRSVSWYQQTPGQGLQFLFEYFSETQRNKGNFPGRFSGRQFSNSRSEMNVSTLELGDSALYLCASSLSSGNPVRQYFGPGTRLTVL.

V is TRBV18 and J is TRBJ1-4; 9 nucleotides align to TRBD1. Germline V gene data show CDR1 as KGHSH and CDR2 as LQKENI. The CDR3 totals 21 residues. The V and J ends lost 1 base and 0 bases, in that order; junction bases with no gene match: 15. The CDR3 DNA reads as TGTGCCAGCTCACCACGAGCGAGGACAGGGGAAAAGATCTCAACTAATGAAAAACTGTTTTTT. It yields the protein CASSPRARTGEKISTNEKLFF.

J is TRBJ1-1 and V is TRBV11-2; TRBD1 agrees at 9 bases. J gave up 2 bases and V 5 bases, and 3 bases lay outside the gene matches. CDR1 is SGHAT and CDR2 is FQNNGV in the germline V gene. The CDR3 runs to 14 residues. CDR3 region: CASSRGQGNTEAFF. The CDR3 bases are TGTGCCAGCAGCCGGGGACAGGGAAACACTGAAGCTTTCTTT. The whole variable domain, remainder taken from reference TRBV11-2 and TRBJ1-1, is EAGVAQSPRYKIIEKRQSVAFWCNPISGHATLYWYQQILGQGPKLLIQFQNNGVVDDSQLPKDRFSAERLKGVDSTLKIQPAKLEDSAVYLCASSRGQGNTEAFFGQGTRLTVV.

The chain is built from TRBV2 and TRBJ2-5, with 7 bases aligning to TRBD1. This CDR3 is 15 amino acids long. V was clipped by 0 bases and J by 2 bases; unmatched bases: 3. Looked up from germline, CDR1 is SNHLY and CDR2 is FYNNEI. For the CDR3, the DNA is TGTGCCAGCAGTGAAGCCAGGACAGGTCAAGAGACCCAGTACTTC. This translates into CASSEARTGQETQYF.

This sequence joins TRBV2 and TRBJ2-7; D is possibly TRBD1 (6 bases). CDR1 SNHLY and CDR2 FYNNEI come from the germline V gene. Trimming shortened V by 1 base and J by 10 bases, and 8 bases separated the two germline ends. This CDR3 region has 11 residues. The CDR3 reads CASSEVGAQYF. In DNA, the CDR3 is TGTGCCAGCAGTGAAGTGGGGGCACAGTACTTC.